Shown below are 20 T cell receptor beta chains from a single sample sequenced in a study of OX40 agonist ivuxolimab in advanced cancers. TCRdb's copy holds only in-frame clones and misses some; the assay was immunoSEQ multiplex PCR. The sample has about 75,000 clones, 90% seen once. The starting material was CD4+ or CD8+ T cells sorted from blood, obtained in a trial of the OX40 agonist ivuxolimab. All receptors derive from an adult with an advanced solid tumor such as melanoma, head and neck, liver or kidney cancer.

The chain recombines TRBV15 with TRBJ1-3; unclear D gene. The CDR3 has 18 residues. Trimming cost V 0 bases and J 0 bases, with 15 bases left between them. Germline V gene sequence: CDR1 LNHNV, CDR2 YYDKDF (reference sequence). DNA for the CDR3: TGTGCCACCAGCAGAGATTACCAGCTCCTTGTCTCTGGAAACACCATATATTTT. Residues: CATSRDYQLLVSGNTIYF.

This chain joins TRBV27 and TRBJ1-5, with D possibly being TRBD1 (5 bases). The CDR3 runs to 14 residues. V lost 8 bases and J 0 bases, leaving 11 bases between the germline ends. Germline values: CDR1 MNHEY, CDR2 SMNVEV (reference sequence). CDR3 residues: CASGTFYSNQPQHF. CDR3 sequence (DNA): TGTGCCAGCGGGACGTTTTATAGCAATCAGCCCCAGCATTTT.

The rearrangement links TRBV27 to TRBJ2-4; D remains ambiguous. The CDR3 sequence is 16 residues long. The V gene lost 0 bases and the J gene lost 2 bases, with 11 bases spanning the gap. CDR1 and CDR2 (germline): MNHEY, SMNVEV (reference sequence). This chain's CDR3 is CASSLSSGLSKNIQYF. The CDR3 region has the DNA TGTGCCAGCAGTTTATCGAGTGGGTTGTCCAAAAACATTCAGTACTTC.

The chain is built from TRBV11-2 and TRBJ2-2; D unclear. This CDR3 is built from 13 residues. With 5 bases removed from V and 5 bases from J, the gap between germline ends came to 9 bases. From germline, CDR1 is SGHAT and CDR2 FQNNGV. The CDR3 sequence is CASSGLLTGELFF. The CDR3 DNA reads TGTGCCAGCAGCGGGCTCCTGACCGGGGAGCTGTTTTTT.

V and J are TRBV4-1 and TRBJ1-1; D remains ambiguous. V lost 4 bases and J lost 1, with 7 bases in between. This CDR3 contains 13 residues. Germline CDR1 is MGHRA and CDR2 is YSYEKL. The CDR3 sequence is CASSRQWNTEAFF. The CDR3 coding sequence is TGCGCCAGCAGCCGCCAGTGGAACACTGAAGCTTTCTTT.

The chain recombines TRBV2 with TRBJ2-1, with 10 bases fitting TRBD2. The trim removed 7 bases at V and 7 bases at J, leaving 16 bases unmatched. The CDR3 is 17 amino acids. Germline lookup yields CDR1 SNHLY and CDR2 FYNNEI. CDR3 sequence: CASTPPWSEREGNEQFF. The CDR3 DNA reads TGTGCCAGCACTCCCCCCTGGTCTGAGCGGGAGGGAAATGAGCAGTTCTTC.

This sequence joins TRBV5-1 and TRBJ2-3; 8 bases map to TRBD2. The V gene end was trimmed by 0 bases and the J gene end by 2 bases; junction bases not matched to a gene: 5. The CDR3 spans 16 residues. CDR1 is SGHRS and CDR2 is YFSETQ in the germline V gene. Here the CDR3 reads CASSLGGGGYTDTQYF. CDR3 nucleotides: TGCGCCAGCAGCTTGGGTGGCGGGGGGTACACAGATACGCAGTATTTT.

The CDR3 nucleotides are TGCGCCAGCAGCGAACTAGCGGGGGTTAGCACAGATACGCAGTATTTT. Protein product: CASSELAGVSTDTQYF. The chain links TRBV5-1 to TRBJ2-3, with 11 bases that match TRBD2. The CDR3 is 16 residues long. Germline V CDR1 and CDR2: SGHRS, YFSETQ. After removal of 4 bases from V and 0 bases from J, the junction contained 4 bases not matched to a gene.

Details on this clone: In the same sample, other DNA sequences code for this CDR3. The genes are TRBV5-1 and TRBJ2-3; TRBD1 aligns across 8 bases. The CDR3 has 16 residues. The V and J ends lost 4 bases and 0 bases, in that order; junction bases with no gene match: 7. CDR1 is SGHRS, CDR2 YFSETQ, per germline. CDR3 bases: TGCGCCAGCAGCCCTTCAGGGGGCTCTAGCACAGATACGCAGTATTTT. This codes for CASSPSGGSSTDTQYF.

This sequence joins TRBV2 and TRBJ1-4; TRBD1 matches 7 bases. Germline loops: CDR1 SNHLY, CDR2 FYNNEI. CDR3 length: 15 amino acids. V was clipped by 7 bases and J by 10 bases; unmatched bases: 15. This chain's CDR3 is CASNFFTGEQGKLFF. In DNA form, the CDR3 reads TGTGCCAGCAATTTCTTTACAGGGGAACAGGGAAAACTGTTTTTT. The variable domain in full, with the rest retrieved from reference TRBV2 and TRBJ1-4, is EPEVTQTPSHQVTQMGQEVILRCVPISNHLYFYWYRQILGQKVEFLVSFYNNEISEKSEIFDDQFSVERPDGSNFTLKIRSTKLEDSAMYFCASNFFTGEQGKLFFGSGTQLSVL.

Comment on this clone: At the DNA level, this CDR3 is encoded by other sequences in the same sample as well. CDR3 amino acids: CASSPRGPNTGELFF. CDR3 coding DNA: TGCGCCAGCAGCCCCAGGGGTCCGAACACCGGGGAGCTGTTTTTT. V and J are TRBV5-1 and TRBJ2-2; TRBD1 might be the D (6 bases). Germline-derived CDR1 and CDR2 are SGHRS and YFSETQ. Trimming shortened V by 4 bases and J by 0 bases, and 10 bases separated the two germline ends. This CDR3 comprises 15 residues.

The rearrangement joins TRBV5-8 to TRBJ2-7; possible D gene TRBD2, 5 bases. V was trimmed by 1 base and J by 2 bases, leaving 16 bases between them. This CDR3 has 16 amino acids. Germline-derived CDR1 and CDR2 are SGHTS and YDEGEE. The CDR3 coding sequence is TGTGCCAGCAGCTTGAGGTCTAGCTGGCCCACCTACGAGCAGTACTTC. It codes for CASSLRSSWPTYEQYF.

The chain uses TRBV14 and TRBJ2-3; 7 bases are shared with TRBD2. The CDR3 runs to 17 residues. V was pared by 4 bases and J by 9 bases, with 19 bases of the junction left unmatched. Germline V gene data show CDR1 as SGHDN and CDR2 as FVKESK. The CDR3 spells CASSPPVVAGSEGTQYF. DNA for the CDR3: TGTGCCAGCAGCCCCCCGGTGGTAGCGGGCTCTGAGGGGACGCAGTATTTT.

Concerning this clone: This sample also contains other DNA sequences that code for the same CDR3. The chain has TRBV7-2 and TRBJ1-1, with 7 bases matching TRBD1. Germline V lookup: CDR1 SGHTA, CDR2 FQGNSA. Trimming took 1 base from V and 4 from J; bases not matched to a gene: 0. The CDR3 consists of 13 residues. The CDR3 sequence is CASSLGQGTEAFF. The CDR3 bases are TGTGCCAGCAGCTTAGGACAGGGCACTGAAGCTTTCTTT. The complete variable domain, with remaining parts taken from reference TRBV7-2 and TRBJ1-1, reads GAGVSQSPSNKVTEKGKDVELRCDPISGHTALYWYRQSLGQGLEFLIYFQGNSAPDKSGLPSDRFSAERTGGSVSTLTIQRTQQEDSAVYLCASSLGQGTEAFFGQGTRLTVV.

This clone was detected a few times. V usage is TRBV6-5 and J usage is TRBJ1-5; TRBD1 might be the D (6 bases). Trimming left V 6 bases short and J 7 bases short, with 16 bases between. Looked up from germline, CDR1 is MNHEY and CDR2 is SVGAGI. The CDR3 runs 14 residues. Here the CDR3 reads CASSEGGFGQPQHF. Written as DNA, the CDR3 is TGTGCCAGCAGCGAGGGGGGTTTTGGGCAGCCCCAGCATTTT.

The chain combines TRBV13 with TRBJ2-5, with TRBD2 identical over 7 bases. Trimming took 3 bases from V and 7 from J; bases not matched to a gene: 2. The CDR3 runs 12 residues. Germline V gives CDR1 PRHDT, CDR2 FYEKMQ (reference sequence). The CDR3 spells CASSLTGGTQYF. The CDR3 nucleotides read TGTGCCAGCAGCTTGACGGGGGGGACCCAGTACTTC.

V is TRBV19 and J is TRBJ1-5; weak D call: TRBD1 (5 bases). Germline V gives CDR1 LNHDA, CDR2 SQIVND (reference sequence). There are 16 residues in the CDR3. V gave up 3 bases and J gave up 7 bases, with 19 bases separating them. CDR3 residues: CASSMGRQGGGQPQHF. As DNA, the CDR3 is TGTGCCAGTAGTATGGGGAGGCAGGGAGGCGGACAGCCCCAGCATTTT.

This chain links TRBV5-1 with TRBJ2-7; 9 bases are a match to TRBD1. The CDR3 is 14 amino acids. Looked up from germline, CDR1 is SGHRS and CDR2 is YFSETQ. The V and J ends lost 2 bases and 3 bases, in that order; junction bases with no gene match: 3. The CDR3 DNA is TGCGCCAGCAGCTTTGGGGGACAGGGCTACGAGCAGTACTTC. It specifies CASSFGGQGYEQYF. Variable domain in full (rest from reference TRBV5-1 and TRBJ2-7): KAGVTQTPRYLIKTRGQQVTLSCSPISGHRSVSWYQQTPGQGLQFLFEYFSETQRNKGNFPGRFSGRQFSNSRSEMNVSTLELGDSALYLCASSFGGQGYEQYFGPGTRLTVT.

This clone was seen only a few times. V is TRBV19 and J is TRBJ1-1, with D perhaps matching TRBD1 (6 bases). Germline loops: CDR1 LNHDA, CDR2 SQIVND (reference sequence). Trimming stripped 4 bases from V and 5 bases from J, with 17 bases between. The CDR3 consists of 15 residues. The CDR3 bases are TGTGCCAGTAGTACAGCTCCAACAGGGAAAACTGAAGCTTTCTTT. It specifies CASSTAPTGKTEAFF.

This rearrangement joins TRBV13 to TRBJ2-1, with TRBD2 matching over 7 bases. Germline CDR1 is PRHDT and CDR2 is FYEKMQ (reference sequence). This CDR3 comprises 15 residues. J gave up 5 bases and V 2 bases, and 6 bases lay outside the gene matches. Written as DNA, the CDR3 is TGTGCCAGCAGCTTACCGGGAGGAGGGGACAATGAGCAGTTCTTC. Translating gives CASSLPGGGDNEQFF.